The rows below give T cell receptor beta chains drawn from one sample of a study of cytomegalovirus exposure and HLA in healthy donors. Measured with immunoSEQ multiplex PCR; TCRdb has only the in-frame clones, and not every one. Here the sample spans 100,000 to 120,000 clones, around 80% being singletons. Sequenced sample: PBMCs. The receptors here all came from an older woman in good health and CMV-seropositive. CDR3s leave out the opening cysteine and the closing phenylalanine or tryptophan.

TRBV19,ASSRGFGDEQF
TRBV7-6,ASSSITGRRGSYNEQF
TRBV18,ASSPPGGRADEQY
TRBV5-6,ASSFGWGETEAF
TRBV4-2,ASSQNAGGPGELF
TRBV5-1,ASSSLAGGNTGELF
TRBV19,ASSHRLAGSPISQY
TRBV27,ASDLRGLYEQY
TRBV18,ASSPTAGELDYYEQY
TRBV28,ASSLPGGYQETQY
TRBV4-2,ASSQDLFSYNEQF
TRBV7-6,ASSPRLREGNTGELF
TRBV12-5,ASGLVRPLRTGEPYEQY
TRBV18,ASSPPAGRETQY
TRBV19,ASSGRQWAYEQY
TRBV29-1,SVEGQGATYEQY
TRBV30,AWSVIGERDEQY
TRBV7-8,ASSPQASGRTDTQY
TRBV9,ASSIGTADTQY
TRBV11-1,ASSPDIMNTEAF
TRBV19,ATASTGGIANVLT
TRBV7-6,ASSVRLSGTEAF
TRBV6-5,ASSLRPGGPYEQY
TRBV29-1,SVEDGGDTQY
TRBV30,AWSKTGETGYGQY
TRBV15,ATSVLAGQETQY
TRBV5-1,ASSLGRGFRQGLNTEAF